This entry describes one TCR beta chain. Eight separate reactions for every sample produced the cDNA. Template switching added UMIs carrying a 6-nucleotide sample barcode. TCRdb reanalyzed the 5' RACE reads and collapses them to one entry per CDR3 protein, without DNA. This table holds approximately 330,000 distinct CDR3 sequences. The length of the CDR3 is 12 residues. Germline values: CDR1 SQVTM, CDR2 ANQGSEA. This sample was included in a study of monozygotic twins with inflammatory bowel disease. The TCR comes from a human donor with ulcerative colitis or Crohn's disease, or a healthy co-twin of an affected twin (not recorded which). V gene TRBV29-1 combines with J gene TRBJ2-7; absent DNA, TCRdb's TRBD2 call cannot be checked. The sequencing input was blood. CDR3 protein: CSVRGGTYEQYF.